This TCR beta chain was sequenced during a study of blood T cell repertoires in COVID-19. Study-level background: Sources were T cells, B-cell-depleted T cells, or PBMCs; the material itself was cDNA or gDNA.

The CDR3 is made up of 16 amino acids. Between the trimmed V and J ends, which lost 4 bases and 5 bases, there was a span of 20 bases. Germline V gene data show CDR1 as MNHEY and CDR2 as SMNVEV (reference sequence). TCRdb's copy holds only in-frame clones and misses some; the assay was immunoSEQ multiplex PCR. The sample consists of over 250,000 clones, 80% to 90% of them appearing once. The rearrangement links TRBV27 to TRBJ1-1; D is perhaps TRBD1 (5 bases). Source material: peripheral blood. The source is a woman aged 70-85 years with COVID-19, enrolled during active disease. Written as DNA, the CDR3 is TGTGCCAGCAGTTCGTCGGGCGTTGGGGGGGTGACTGAAGCTTTCTTT. This encodes CASSSSGVGGVTEAFF.